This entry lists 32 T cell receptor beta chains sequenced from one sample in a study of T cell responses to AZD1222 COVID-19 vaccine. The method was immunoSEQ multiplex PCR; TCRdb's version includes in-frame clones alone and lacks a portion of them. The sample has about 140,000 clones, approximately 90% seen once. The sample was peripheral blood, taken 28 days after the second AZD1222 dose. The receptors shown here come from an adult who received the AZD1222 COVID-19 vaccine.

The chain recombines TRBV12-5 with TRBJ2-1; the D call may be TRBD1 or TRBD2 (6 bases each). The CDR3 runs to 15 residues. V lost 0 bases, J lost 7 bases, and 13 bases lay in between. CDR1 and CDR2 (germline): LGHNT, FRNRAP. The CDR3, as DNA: TGTGCTAGTGGTTTGGTAGGTTTAGGGGGGAATGAGCAGTTCTTC. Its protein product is CASGLVGLGGNEQFF.

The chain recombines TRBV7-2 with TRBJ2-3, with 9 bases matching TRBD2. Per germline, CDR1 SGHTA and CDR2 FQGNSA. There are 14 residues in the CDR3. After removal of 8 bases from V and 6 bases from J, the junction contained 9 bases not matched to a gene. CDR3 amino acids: CASSFLAGLDTQYF. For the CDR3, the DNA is TGTGCCAGCTCGTTCCTAGCGGGGTTGGATACGCAGTATTTT.

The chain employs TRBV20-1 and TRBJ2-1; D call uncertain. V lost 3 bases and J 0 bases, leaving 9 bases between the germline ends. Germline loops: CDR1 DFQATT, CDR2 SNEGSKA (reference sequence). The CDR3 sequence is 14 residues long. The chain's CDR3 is CSASSSSSYNEQFF. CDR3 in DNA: TGCAGTGCTAGTTCCTCGAGCTCCTACAATGAGCAGTTCTTC.

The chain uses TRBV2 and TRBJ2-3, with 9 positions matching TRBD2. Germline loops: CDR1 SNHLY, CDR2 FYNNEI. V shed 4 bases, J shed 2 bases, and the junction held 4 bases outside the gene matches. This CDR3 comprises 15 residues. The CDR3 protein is CASSGGGGATDTQYF. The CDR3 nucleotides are TGTGCCAGCAGTGGAGGCGGGGGGGCCACAGATACGCAGTATTTT.

Here the CDR3 DNA reads TGTGCCAGCAGACGGACGGGAACTGAAGCTTTCTTT. Its translation is CASRRTGTEAFF. The V gene is TRBV11-2, the J gene TRBJ1-1; no firm D call. The CDR3 has 12 residues. Germline V gene data show CDR1 as SGHAT and CDR2 as FQNNGV. Trimming removed 6 bases at V and 5 bases at J, with 10 bases between.

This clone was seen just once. DNA of the CDR3: TGTGCCAGCAGCTCGCGGACAGGGGTTGGGGATGAGCAGTTCTTC. Amino acids: CASSSRTGVGDEQFF. The chain employs TRBV7-3 and TRBJ2-1; TRBD1 matches at 9 bases. V lost 4 bases to trimming and J lost 8 bases; unmatched junction nucleotides: 9. This CDR3 contains 15 residues. Germline CDR1 is SGHTA and CDR2 is FQGTGA.

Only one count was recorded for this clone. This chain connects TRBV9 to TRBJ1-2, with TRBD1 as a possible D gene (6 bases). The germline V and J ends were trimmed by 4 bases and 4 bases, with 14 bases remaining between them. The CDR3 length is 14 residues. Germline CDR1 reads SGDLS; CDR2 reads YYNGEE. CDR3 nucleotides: TGTGCCAGCAGCCCGACGCAGGGGTCCTATGGCTACACCTTC. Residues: CASSPTQGSYGYTF.

CDR3 sequence (DNA): TGTGCCAGCAGCCAACCGCATTCGGATACGCAGTATTTT. Translation gives CASSQPHSDTQYF. This chain links TRBV3-1 (or the pseudogene TRBV3-2) with TRBJ2-3, with D unclear. The V end was cut by 2 bases, the J end by 6 bases, with 9 bases between. Germline assignment: CDR1 LGHDT and CDR2 YNNKEL (reference sequence). This CDR3 has 13 amino acids.

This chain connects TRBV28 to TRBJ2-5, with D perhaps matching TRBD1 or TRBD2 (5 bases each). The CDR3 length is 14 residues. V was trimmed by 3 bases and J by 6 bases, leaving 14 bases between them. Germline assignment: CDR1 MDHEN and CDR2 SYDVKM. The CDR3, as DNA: TGTGCCAGCAGTTTTGGGGGAGTCAAGAAGACCCAGTACTTC. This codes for CASSFGGVKKTQYF.

CDR3 region: CASGLEGAKAEAFF. The CDR3 DNA reads as TGTGCCAGCGGTCTTGAGGGGGCGAAGGCTGAAGCTTTCTTT. The chain employs TRBV28 and TRBJ1-1; 7 bases are shared with TRBD1. The germline V gene has CDR1 MDHEN and CDR2 SYDVKM. The V segment lost 8 bases and the J segment 6 bases; nucleotides outside the gene matches: 12. There are 14 residues in the CDR3.

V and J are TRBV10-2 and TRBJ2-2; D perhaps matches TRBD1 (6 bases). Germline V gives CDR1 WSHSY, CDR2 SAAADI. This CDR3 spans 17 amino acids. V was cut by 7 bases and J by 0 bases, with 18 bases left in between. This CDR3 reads CASTFPPGATNTGELFF. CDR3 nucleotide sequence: TGCGCCAGCACCTTCCCCCCAGGGGCGACGAACACCGGGGAGCTGTTTTTT.

CDR3 bases: TGTGCCAGCAGCGCCGGGACTAGCGGGAAAGAGACCCAGTACTTC. Its protein is CASSAGTSGKETQYF. The genes are TRBV9 and TRBJ2-5; TRBD2 aligns across 13 bases. Germline V gene data show CDR1 as SGDLS and CDR2 as YYNGEE. Trimming took 3 bases from V and 3 from J; bases not matched to a gene: 2. CDR3 length: 15 amino acids.

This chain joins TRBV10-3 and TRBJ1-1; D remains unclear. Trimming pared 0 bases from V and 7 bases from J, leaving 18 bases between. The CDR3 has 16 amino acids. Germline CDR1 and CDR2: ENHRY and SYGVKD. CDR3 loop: CAISESSLGRGNEAFF. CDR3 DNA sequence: TGTGCCATCAGTGAGTCGTCATTAGGGCGGGGAAATGAAGCTTTCTTT.

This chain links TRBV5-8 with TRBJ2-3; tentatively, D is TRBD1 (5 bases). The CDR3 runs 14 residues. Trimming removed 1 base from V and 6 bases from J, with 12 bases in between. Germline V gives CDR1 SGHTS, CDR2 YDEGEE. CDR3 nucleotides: TGTGCCAGCAGCTTGTCCAGGGCACGGGATACGCAGTATTTT. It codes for CASSLSRARDTQYF.

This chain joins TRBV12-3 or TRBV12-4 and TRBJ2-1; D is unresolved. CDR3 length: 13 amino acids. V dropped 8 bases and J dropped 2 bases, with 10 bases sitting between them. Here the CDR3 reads CASQERPYNEQFF. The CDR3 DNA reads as TGTGCCAGCCAAGAAAGACCCTACAATGAGCAGTTCTTC.

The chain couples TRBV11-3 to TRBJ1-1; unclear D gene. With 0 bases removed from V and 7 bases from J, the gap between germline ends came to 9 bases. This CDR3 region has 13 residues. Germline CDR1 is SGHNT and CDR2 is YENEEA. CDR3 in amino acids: CASSLDETYEAFF. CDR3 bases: TGTGCCAGCAGCTTAGATGAGACTTATGAAGCTTTCTTT.

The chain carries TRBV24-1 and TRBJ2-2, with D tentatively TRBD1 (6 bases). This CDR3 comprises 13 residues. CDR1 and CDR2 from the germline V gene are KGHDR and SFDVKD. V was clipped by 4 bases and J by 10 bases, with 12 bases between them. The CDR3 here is CATSENRAEELFF. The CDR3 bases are TGTGCCACCAGTGAAAACAGGGCCGAGGAGCTGTTTTTT.

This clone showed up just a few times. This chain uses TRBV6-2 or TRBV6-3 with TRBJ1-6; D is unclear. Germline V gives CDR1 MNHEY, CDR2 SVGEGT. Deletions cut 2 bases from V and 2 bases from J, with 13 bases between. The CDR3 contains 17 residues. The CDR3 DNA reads TGTGCCAGCAGTTACCTGCTCGAAAAGCCCTATAATTCACCCCTCCACTTT. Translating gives CASSYLLEKPYNSPLHF.

CDR3 protein: CATSDLMRGYTF. In nucleotides, the CDR3 is TGTGCCACCAGTGATTTGATGAGGGGCTACACCTTC. J is TRBJ1-2 and V is TRBV24-1; D gene uncertain. The V gene's germline CDR1 is KGHDR and CDR2 SFDVKD. V lost 0 bases, J lost 8 bases, and 6 bases lay in between. This CDR3 contains 12 residues.

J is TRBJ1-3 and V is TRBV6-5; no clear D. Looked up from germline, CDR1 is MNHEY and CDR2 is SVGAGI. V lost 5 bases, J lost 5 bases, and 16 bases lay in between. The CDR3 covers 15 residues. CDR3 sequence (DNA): TGTGCCAGCAGTCCTACGCTCACGCGGAGAAACACCATATATTTT. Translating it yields CASSPTLTRRNTIYF.

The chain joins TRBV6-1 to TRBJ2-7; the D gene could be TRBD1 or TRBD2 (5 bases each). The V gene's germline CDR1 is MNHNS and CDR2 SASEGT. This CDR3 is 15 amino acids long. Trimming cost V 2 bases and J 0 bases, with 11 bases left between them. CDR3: CASSEYPGTSYEQYF. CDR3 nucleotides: TGTGCCAGCAGTGAATACCCAGGGACCTCCTACGAGCAGTACTTC.

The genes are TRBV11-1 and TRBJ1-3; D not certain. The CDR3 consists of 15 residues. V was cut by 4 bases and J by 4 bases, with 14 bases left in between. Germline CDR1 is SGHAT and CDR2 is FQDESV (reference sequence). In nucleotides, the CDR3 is TGTGCCAGCAGCTCTGGACCGGACGAGGGAAACACCATATATTTT. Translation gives CASSSGPDEGNTIYF.

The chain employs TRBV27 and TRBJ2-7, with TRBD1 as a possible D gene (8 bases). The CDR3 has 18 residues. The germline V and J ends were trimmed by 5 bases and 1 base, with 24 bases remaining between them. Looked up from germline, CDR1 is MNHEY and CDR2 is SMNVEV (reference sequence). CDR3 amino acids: CASSPLWYRGGVSYEQYF. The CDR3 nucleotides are TGTGCCAGCAGTCCGTTGTGGTACAGGGGGGGAGTGTCCTACGAGCAGTACTTC.

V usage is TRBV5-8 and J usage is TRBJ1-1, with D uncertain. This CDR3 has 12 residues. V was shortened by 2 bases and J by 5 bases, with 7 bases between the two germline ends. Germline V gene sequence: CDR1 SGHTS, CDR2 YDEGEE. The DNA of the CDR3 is TGTGCCAGCAGCTTTCGCAGGACTGAAGCTTTCTTT. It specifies CASSFRRTEAFF.

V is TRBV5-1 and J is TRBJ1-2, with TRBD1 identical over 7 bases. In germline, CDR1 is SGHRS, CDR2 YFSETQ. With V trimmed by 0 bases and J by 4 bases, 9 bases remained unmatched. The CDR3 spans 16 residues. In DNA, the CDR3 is TGCGCCAGCAGCTTGGGTGGGACAGTTCAAACCTATGGCTACACCTTC. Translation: CASSLGGTVQTYGYTF.

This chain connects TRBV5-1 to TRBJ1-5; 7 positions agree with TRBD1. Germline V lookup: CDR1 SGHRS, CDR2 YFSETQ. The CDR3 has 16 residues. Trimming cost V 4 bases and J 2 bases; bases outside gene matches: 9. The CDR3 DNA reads TGCGCCAGCAGCCGAGGGGGCGGGGAGGGCAATCAGCCCCAGCATTTT. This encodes CASSRGGGEGNQPQHF. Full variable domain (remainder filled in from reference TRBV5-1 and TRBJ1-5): KAGVTQTPRYLIKTRGQQVTLSCSPISGHRSVSWYQQTPGQGLQFLFEYFSETQRNKGNFPGRFSGRQFSNSRSEMNVSTLELGDSALYLCASSRGGGEGNQPQHFGDGTRLSIL.

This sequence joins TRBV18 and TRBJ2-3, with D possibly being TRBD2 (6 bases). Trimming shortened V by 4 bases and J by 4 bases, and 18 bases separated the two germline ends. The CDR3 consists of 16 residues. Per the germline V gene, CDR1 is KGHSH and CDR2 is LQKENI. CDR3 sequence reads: CASSLRDPGKPDTQYF. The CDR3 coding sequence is TGTGCCAGCTCACTGCGGGATCCCGGAAAACCAGATACGCAGTATTTT.

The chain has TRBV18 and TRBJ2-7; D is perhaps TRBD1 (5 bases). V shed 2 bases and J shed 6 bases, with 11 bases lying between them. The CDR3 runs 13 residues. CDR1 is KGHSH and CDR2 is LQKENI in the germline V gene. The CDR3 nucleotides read TGTGCCAGCTCACCAAGCCAGGGCACCGAGCAGTACTTC. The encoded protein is CASSPSQGTEQYF.

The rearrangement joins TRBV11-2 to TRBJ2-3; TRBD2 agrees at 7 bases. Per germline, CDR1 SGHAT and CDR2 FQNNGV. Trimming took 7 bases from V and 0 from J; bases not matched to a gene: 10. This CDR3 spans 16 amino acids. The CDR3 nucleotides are TGTGCCAGCACCCTAACGGGGGGAAAGAGCACAGATACGCAGTATTTT. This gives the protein CASTLTGGKSTDTQYF.

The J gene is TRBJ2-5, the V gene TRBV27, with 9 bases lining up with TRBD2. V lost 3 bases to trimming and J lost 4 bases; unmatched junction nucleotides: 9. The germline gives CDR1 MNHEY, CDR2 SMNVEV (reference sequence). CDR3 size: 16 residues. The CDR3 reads CASSFSQAGGGETQYF. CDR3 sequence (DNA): TGTGCCAGCAGTTTCTCCCAAGCGGGAGGAGGAGAGACCCAGTACTTC.

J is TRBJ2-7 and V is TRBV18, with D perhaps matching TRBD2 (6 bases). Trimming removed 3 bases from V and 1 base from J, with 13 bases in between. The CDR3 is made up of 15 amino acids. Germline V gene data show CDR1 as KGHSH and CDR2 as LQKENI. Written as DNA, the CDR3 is TGTGCCAGCTCACCTACAGGAGGAGGGTCCTACGAGCAGTACTTC. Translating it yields CASSPTGGGSYEQYF.

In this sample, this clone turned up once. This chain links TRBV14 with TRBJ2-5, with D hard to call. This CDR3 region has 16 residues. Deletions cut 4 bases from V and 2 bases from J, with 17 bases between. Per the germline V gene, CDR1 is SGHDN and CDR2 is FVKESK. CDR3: CASSPLGQKLQETQYF. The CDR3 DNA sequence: TGTGCCAGCAGCCCCCTCGGGCAGAAACTTCAAGAGACCCAGTACTTC.